This TCR beta chain was found in a study of OX40 agonist ivuxolimab in advanced cancers. On the study more broadly: Administration of intravenous ivuxolimab to patients occurred every 2 weeks at 0.01 to 10 mg/kg.

TCRdb keeps only in-frame clones here, not all; method: immunoSEQ multiplex PCR. Here the sample spans about 50,000 clones, around 85% being singletons. J gave up 4 bases and V 0 bases, and 3 bases lay outside the gene matches. The CDR3 is 14 amino acids. The V gene's germline CDR1 is WNHNN and CDR2 SYGVQD (reference sequence). This clone was observed a few times. Autoimmune disease history or systemic immunosuppression barred patients. With baseline, cycle 4 day 1, and cycle 7 day 1 as timepoints, blood was sampled. The sequencing here drew on CD4+ or CD8+ T cells sorted from blood, taken in a trial of the OX40 agonist ivuxolimab. The chain is built from TRBV10-1 and TRBJ2-7; TRBD2 agrees at 7 bases. This sequence originates from an adult with an advanced solid tumor such as melanoma, head and neck, liver or kidney cancer. The CDR3: CASSESLGGYEQYF. Here the CDR3 DNA reads TGCGCCAGCAGTGAGTCCTTGGGAGGGTACGAGCAGTACTTC.